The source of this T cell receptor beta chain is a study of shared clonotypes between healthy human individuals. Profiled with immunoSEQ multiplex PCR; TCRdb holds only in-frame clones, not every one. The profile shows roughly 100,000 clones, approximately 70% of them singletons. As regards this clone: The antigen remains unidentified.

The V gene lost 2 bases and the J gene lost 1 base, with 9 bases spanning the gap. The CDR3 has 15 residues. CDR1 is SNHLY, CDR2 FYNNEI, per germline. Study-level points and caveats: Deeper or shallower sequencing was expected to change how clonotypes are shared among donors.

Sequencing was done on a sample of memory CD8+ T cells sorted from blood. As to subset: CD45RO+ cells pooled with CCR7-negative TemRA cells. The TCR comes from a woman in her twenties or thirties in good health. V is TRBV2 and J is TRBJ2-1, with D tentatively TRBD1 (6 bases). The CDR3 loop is CASSEQGSSYNEQFF. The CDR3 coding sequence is TGTGCCAGCAGTGAACAGGGGTCATCCTACAATGAGCAGTTCTTC.